This TCR beta chain is drawn from a study of T cell responses to AZD1222 COVID-19 vaccine (dated by TCRdb to the early 2020s). Regarding the complete study: TCR sequencing was performed for 233 trial participants, of whom about 210 were given two doses of AZD1222 and approximately 25 were given two doses of MenACWY control vaccine. Trial participants were enrolled by age into subgroups of 18-55, 56-69 and 70-plus years, and roughly 150, 30 and 60 TCR-sequenced participants, respectively, were included in these subgroups. Here is what the overall study found, with its caveats: Because no day 14 peak-response samples were available, repertoires were characterized only after the peak T cell response. In the small 56-69-year group, the increase in depth fell short of significance, most likely because of low power. Nearly half of unique spike-specific TCRs reportedly recognized epitopes outside regions mutated in the B.1.351 and B.1.1.7 variants. Conclusions about previously exposed vaccinees are limited, since just five or six AZD1222 recipients were seropositive for SARS-CoV-2 at baseline. Spike-specific TCR breadth and depth rose significantly after two AZD1222 doses compared with day 0 and with MenACWY recipients. Most participants were white British and females outnumbered males, and the authors suggested that clonal diversity may have been underestimated. The vaccine-associated CD4 TCRs covered the entire spike protein, and the dominant responses fell in regions 160-218 and 743-854.

The CDR3 regions of human TCRbeta chains were subjected to immunosequencing. The source study handled its data this way. Repertoire TCRs were matched against a reference library of SARS-CoV-2-specific TCRs generated with the MIRA antigen-specificity platform. Breadth was defined as the fraction of unique TCRs that were SARS-CoV-2-associated, and depth was defined as the fraction of total T cells that were SARS-CoV-2-associated. Using the MIRA data, every spike-specific TCR was mapped to the spike region that the TCR reacted to and assigned to either a CD4 or a CD8 class. Log10-transformed breadth and depth values were compared by one-way ANOVA with Sidak's multiple comparisons tests. Imported from immuneACCESS, the table was reduced by TCRdb to in-frame sequences with V and J called. These copies leave out some clones; in studies compared against another copy, an unresolved V gene accounts for under half, and the cause of the remainder is not known. The V and J calls and clone size are taken from that table; D and trimming were inferred from the DNA. In all, the sample holds 150,000 or so clones, and around 92% of those were seen once. Around 0.99% of the sample lies in the top ten.

The time point tag for this specimen amounts to: about 28 days (+/-7) after the second vaccine dose. AZD1222 recipients with second doses at about 4 weeks or about 12 weeks were pooled, because spike-specific TCR depth and breadth did not differ between schedules. Samples from vaccinated people were obtained from the UK trials COV001 and COV002, which included a single-blind randomized controlled phase 2/3 trial of AZD1222 (ChAdOx1 nCoV-19) in healthy adults. Trial participant PBMC samples were collected at day 0 and day 28 after the second dose for TCRbeta chain sequencing. Note on this clone: The antigen this receptor binds is unknown. No per-base quality is available; no much larger clone lies one base away.

The CDR3 runs 15 amino acids, cysteine and phenylalanine included. The kept DNA is CDR3 alone, 45 bases in frame from the first base. V loses 0 bases, J loses 4 bases, and the germline ends lie 12 bases apart. Taken from the germline V gene, the CDR1 and CDR2 loops are MGHRA and YSYEKL. The origin of this receptor is an adult who received the AZD1222 COVID-19 vaccine. This chain is built from TRBV4-1 and TRBJ1-1; the D gene is perhaps TRBD1, from 5 matching bases. The starting material was peripheral blood, obtained 28 days after the second AZD1222 dose. The CDR3 here reads CASSQDRGVRTEAFF. The bases are TGCGCCAGCAGCCAAGATCGAGGGGTTCGCACTGAAGCTTTCTTT.